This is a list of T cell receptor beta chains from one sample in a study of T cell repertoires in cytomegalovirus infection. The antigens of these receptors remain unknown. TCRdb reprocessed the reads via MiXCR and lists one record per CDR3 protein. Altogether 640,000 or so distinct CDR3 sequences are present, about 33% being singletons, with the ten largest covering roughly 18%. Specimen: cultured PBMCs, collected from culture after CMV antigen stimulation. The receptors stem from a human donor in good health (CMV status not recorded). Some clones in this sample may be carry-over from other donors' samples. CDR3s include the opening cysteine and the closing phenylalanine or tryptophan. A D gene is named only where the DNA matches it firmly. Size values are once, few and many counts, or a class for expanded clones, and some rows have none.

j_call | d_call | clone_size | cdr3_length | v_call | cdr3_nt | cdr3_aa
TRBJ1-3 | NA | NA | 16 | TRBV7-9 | TGTGCCAGCATCTACGTTGCAGGTCTCTCTGGAAACACCATATATTTT | CASIYVAGLSGNTIYF
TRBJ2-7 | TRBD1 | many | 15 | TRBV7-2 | TGTGCCAGCAGCAGATCGGGACAGGGAGTACTCGAGCAGTACTTC | CASSRSGQGVLEQYF
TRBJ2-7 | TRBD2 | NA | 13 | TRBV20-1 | TGCAGTGCATCTGGACTAGACTCCTACGAGCAGTACTTC | CSASGLDSYEQYF
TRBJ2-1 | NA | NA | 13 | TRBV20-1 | TGCAGTGCTACACGGACGGGCTACAATGAGCAGTTCTTC | CSATRTGYNEQFF
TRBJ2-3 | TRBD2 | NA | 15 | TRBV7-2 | TGTGCCAGCAGCTTAGGGGACGGGAGGTGGGATACGCAGTATTTT | CASSLGDGRWDTQYF
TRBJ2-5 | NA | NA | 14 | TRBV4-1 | TGCGCCAGCAGCCACGGGACCTTAACGGAGACCCAGTACTTC | CASSHGTLTETQYF
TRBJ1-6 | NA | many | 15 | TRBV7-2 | TGTGCCAGCAACCCTGTCGTAGGGATTAATTCACCCCTCCACTTT | CASNPVVGINSPLHF
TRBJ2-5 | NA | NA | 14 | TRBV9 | TGTGCCAGCAGCGTATCGGTAGGGCGAGAGACCCAGTACTTC | CASSVSVGRETQYF
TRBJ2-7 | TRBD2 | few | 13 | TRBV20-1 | TGCAGTGTAACTAGCGGGACTCGATACGAGCAGTACTTC | CSVTSGTRYEQYF
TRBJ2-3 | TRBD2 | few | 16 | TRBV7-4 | TGTGCCAGCAGTCCAGCGACTAGCGGACCCACAGATACGCAGTATTTT | CASSPATSGPTDTQYF
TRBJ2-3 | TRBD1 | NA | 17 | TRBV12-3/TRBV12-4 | TGTGCCAGCAGTTTAGCGGGACAGGGGTCTCTCACAGATACGCAGTATTTT | CASSLAGQGSLTDTQYF
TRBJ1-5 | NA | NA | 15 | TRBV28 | TGTGCCAGCAGTCCCCCACCCGACAGGAATCAGCCCCAGCATTTT | CASSPPPDRNQPQHF
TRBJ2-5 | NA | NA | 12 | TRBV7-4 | TGTGCCGGGGGGACGATCCAAGAGACCCAGTACTTC | CAGGTIQETQYF
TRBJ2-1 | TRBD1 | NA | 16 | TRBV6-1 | TGTGCCAGCAATCCAACCGGGACAGGGGGCTACAATGAGCAGTTCTTC | CASNPTGTGGYNEQFF
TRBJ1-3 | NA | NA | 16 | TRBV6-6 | TGTGCCAGCAGTTCAAAGGCCACCGCGGCTGGAAACACCATATATTTT | CASSSKATAAGNTIYF
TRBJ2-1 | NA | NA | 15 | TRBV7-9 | TGTGCCAGCAGCTCGACAATGGGCAGTTACAATGAGCAGTTCTTC | CASSSTMGSYNEQFF
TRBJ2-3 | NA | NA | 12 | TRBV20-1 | TGCAGTGCTAGAGATGACACAGATACGCAGTATTTT | CSARDDTDTQYF
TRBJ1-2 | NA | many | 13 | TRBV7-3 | TGTGCCAGCAGCTTGACACAGAACTATGGCTACACCTTC | CASSLTQNYGYTF
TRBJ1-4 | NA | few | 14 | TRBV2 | TGTGCCAGCAACGCTGGCCAGGCAGGGGAAAAACTGTTTTTT | CASNAGQAGEKLFF
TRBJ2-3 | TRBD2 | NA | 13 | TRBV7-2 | TGTGCCAGCGGACTAGCGGGGGAAGATACGCAGTATTTT | CASGLAGEDTQYF
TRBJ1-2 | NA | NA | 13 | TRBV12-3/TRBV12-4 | TGTGCCAGCAGCTATCGGGCGGGGAACGGCTACACCTTC | CASSYRAGNGYTF
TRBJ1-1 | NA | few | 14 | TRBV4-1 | TGCGCCAGCAGCCAAGTGGGTACGAGGTTGGAAGCTTTCTTT | CASSQVGTRLEAFF
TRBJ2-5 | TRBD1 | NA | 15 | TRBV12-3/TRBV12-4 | TGTGCCAGCAGTTGGGGACAGGGTTCGAAAGAGACCCAGTACTTC | CASSWGQGSKETQYF
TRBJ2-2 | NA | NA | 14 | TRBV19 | TGTGCCAGTAGTTGGGCAGGAGGTACCGGGGAGCTGTTTTTT | CASSWAGGTGELFF
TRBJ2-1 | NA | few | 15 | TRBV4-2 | TGTGCCAGCAGCCCCGTCTCCCCAGCGTCCTATGAGCAGTTCTTC | CASSPVSPASYEQFF
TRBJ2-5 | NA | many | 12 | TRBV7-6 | TGTGCCAGCAGCTTAGTACAGGAGACCCAGTACTTC | CASSLVQETQYF
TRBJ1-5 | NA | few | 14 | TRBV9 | TGTGCCAGCAGCCCTCGGGTCAACGGGCAGCCCCAGCATTTT | CASSPRVNGQPQHF
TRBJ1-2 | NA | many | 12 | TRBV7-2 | TGTGCCAGCAGCTCCCCCTTTAATGGCTACACCTTC | CASSSPFNGYTF
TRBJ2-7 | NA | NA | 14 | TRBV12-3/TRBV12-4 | TGTGCCAGCAGTCTTGGGCAGTCAACCTACGAGCAGTACTTC | CASSLGQSTYEQYF
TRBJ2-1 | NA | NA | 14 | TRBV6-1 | TGTGCCAGCAGTGAAGGGGGAAGCGGTTACGAGCAGTTCTTC | CASSEGGSGYEQFF
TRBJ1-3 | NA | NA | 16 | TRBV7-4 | TGTGCCAGCAGCTTAGTATTGACTTCATGGGGAAACACCATATATTTT | CASSLVLTSWGNTIYF
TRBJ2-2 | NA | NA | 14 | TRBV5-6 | TGTGCCAGTCGGGACGGTCCGTACACCGGGGAGCTGTTTTTT | CASRDGPYTGELFF
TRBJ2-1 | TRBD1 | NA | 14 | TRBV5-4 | TGTGCCAGCAGGTCGGACAGGGAGGAGAATGAGCAGTTCTTC | CASRSDREENEQFF
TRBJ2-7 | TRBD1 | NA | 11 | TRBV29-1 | TGCAGCGTGGGACAGGGGGACGAGCAGTACTTC | CSVGQGDEQYF
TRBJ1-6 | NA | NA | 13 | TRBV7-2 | TGTGCCAGCAGCTTGGCCAGGGGCTCACCCATCCACTTT | CASSLARGSPIHF
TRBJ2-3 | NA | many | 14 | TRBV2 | TGTGCCAGCAGTTGGGACCAACAGGCAGATACGCAGTATTTT | CASSWDQQADTQYF
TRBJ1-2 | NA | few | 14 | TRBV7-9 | TGTGCCAGCAGCTTAGATAGTGGCGTACTCGGCTACACCTTC | CASSLDSGVLGYTF
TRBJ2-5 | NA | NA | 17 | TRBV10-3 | TGTGCCATCAGTGTAGGGGGGAGTCAGGGTGGACAAGAGACCCAGTACTTC | CAISVGGSQGGQETQYF
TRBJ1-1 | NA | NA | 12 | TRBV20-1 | TGCAGTGCTACCCAGATGAACACTGAAGCTTTCTTT | CSATQMNTEAFF
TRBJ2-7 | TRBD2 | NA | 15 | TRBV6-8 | TGTGCCCACAGTTCTCGAGGCGGGGGGCCTTACGAGCAGTACTTC | CAHSSRGGGPYEQYF